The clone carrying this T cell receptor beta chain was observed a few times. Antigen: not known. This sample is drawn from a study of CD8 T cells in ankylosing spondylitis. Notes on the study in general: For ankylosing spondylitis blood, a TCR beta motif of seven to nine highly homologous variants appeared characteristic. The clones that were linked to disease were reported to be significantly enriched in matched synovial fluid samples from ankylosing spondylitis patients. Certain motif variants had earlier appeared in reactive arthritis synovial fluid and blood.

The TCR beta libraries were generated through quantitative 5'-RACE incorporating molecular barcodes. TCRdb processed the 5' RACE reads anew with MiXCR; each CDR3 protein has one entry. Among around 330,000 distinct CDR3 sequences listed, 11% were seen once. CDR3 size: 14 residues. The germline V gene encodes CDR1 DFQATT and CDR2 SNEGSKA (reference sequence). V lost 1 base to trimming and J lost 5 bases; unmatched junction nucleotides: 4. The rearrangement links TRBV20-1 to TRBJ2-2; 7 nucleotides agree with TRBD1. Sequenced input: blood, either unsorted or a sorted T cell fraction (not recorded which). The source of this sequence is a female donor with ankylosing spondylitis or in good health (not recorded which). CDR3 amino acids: CSARAEQGTGELFF. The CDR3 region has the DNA TGCAGTGCTAGAGCGGAACAGGGGACCGGGGAGCTGTTTTTT.